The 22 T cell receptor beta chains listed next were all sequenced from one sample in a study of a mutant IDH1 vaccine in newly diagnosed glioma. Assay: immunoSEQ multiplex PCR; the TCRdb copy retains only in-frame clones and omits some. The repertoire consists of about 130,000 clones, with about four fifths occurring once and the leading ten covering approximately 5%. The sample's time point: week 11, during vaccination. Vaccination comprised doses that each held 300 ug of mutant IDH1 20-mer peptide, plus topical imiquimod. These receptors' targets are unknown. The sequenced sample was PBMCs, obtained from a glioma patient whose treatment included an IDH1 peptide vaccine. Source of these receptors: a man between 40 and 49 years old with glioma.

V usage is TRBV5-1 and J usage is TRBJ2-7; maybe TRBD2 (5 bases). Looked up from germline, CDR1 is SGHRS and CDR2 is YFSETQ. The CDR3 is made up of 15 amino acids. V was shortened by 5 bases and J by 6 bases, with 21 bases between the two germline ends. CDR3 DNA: TGCGCCAGCAGTCCGGTTAGTAGCGCGAGGCGCGAGCAGTACTTC. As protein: CASSPVSSARREQYF.

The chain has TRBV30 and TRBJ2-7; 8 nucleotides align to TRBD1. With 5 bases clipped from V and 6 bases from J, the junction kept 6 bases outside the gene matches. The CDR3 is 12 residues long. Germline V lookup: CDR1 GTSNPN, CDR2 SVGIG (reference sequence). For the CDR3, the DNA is TGTGCCTGGGACAGGGGTATAGGCGAGCAGTACTTC. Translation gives CAWDRGIGEQYF.

In DNA, the CDR3 is TGTGCCAGCAGCTTAGCACGGACAGCCTATGGCTACACCTTC. This gives the protein CASSLARTAYGYTF. The chain joins TRBV11-2 to TRBJ1-2, with D possibly matching TRBD1 (6 bases). Germline V CDR1 and CDR2: SGHAT, FQNNGV. V was pared by 1 base and J by 4 bases, with 10 bases between. The CDR3 runs 14 residues.

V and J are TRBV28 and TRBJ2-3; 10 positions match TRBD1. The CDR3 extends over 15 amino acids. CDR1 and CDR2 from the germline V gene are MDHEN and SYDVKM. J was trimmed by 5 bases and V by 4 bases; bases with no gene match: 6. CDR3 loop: CASSSPGQGRDTQYF. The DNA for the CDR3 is TGTGCCAGCAGTTCACCGGGACAGGGGAGAGATACGCAGTATTTT.

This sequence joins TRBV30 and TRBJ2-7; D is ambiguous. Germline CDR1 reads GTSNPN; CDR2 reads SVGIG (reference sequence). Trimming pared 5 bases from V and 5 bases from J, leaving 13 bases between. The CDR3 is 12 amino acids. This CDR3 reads CAWGDSPDEQYF. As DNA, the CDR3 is TGTGCCTGGGGTGACTCGCCAGACGAGCAGTACTTC.

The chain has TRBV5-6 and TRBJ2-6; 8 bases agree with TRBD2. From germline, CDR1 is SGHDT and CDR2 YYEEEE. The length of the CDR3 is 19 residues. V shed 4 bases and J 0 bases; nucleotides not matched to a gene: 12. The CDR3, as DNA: TGTGCCAGCAGCCAACGGCGGGGGGTCGGTCGCTCTGGGGCCAACGTCCTGACTTTC. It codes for CASSQRRGVGRSGANVLTF.

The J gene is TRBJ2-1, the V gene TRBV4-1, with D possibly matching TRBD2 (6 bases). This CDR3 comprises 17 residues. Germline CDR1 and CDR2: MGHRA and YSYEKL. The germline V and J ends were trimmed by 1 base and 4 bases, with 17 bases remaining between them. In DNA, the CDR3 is TGCGCCAGCAGCCAAGGGGAGGTCCTGGGGATTTACAATGAGCAGTTCTTC. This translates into CASSQGEVLGIYNEQFF.

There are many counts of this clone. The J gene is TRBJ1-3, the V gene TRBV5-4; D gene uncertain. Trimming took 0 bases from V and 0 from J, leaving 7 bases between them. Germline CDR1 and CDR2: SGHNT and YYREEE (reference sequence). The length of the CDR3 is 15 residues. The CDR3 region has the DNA TGTGCCAGCAGCTTGGGCGGAACCTCTGGAAACACCATATATTTT. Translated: CASSLGGTSGNTIYF. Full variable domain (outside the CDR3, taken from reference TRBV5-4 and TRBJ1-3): ETGVTQSPTHLIKTRGQQVTLRCSSQSGHNTVSWYQQALGQGPQFIFQYYREEENGRGNFPPRFSGLQFPNYSSELNVNALELDDSALYLCASSLGGTSGNTIYFGEGSWLTVV.

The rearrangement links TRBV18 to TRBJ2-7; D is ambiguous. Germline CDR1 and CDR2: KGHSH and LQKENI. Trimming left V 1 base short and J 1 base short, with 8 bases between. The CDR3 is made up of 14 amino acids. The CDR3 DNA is TGTGCCAGCTCACCACAGCAGCGTTCCTACGAGCAGTACTTC. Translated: CASSPQQRSYEQYF.

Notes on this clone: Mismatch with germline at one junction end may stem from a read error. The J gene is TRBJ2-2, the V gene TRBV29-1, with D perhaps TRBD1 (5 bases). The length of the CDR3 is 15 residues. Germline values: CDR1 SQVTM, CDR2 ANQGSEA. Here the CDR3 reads CSVAVSRADTRELFF. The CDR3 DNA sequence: TGCAGCGTCGCGGTTTCCAGGGCTGACACCAGGGAGCTGTTTTTT.

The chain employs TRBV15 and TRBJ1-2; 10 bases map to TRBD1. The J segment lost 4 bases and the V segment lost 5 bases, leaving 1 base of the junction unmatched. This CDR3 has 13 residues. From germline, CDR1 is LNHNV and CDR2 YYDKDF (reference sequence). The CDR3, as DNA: TGTGCCACCAGCCGACAGGGGGCCTATGGCTACACCTTC. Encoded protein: CATSRQGAYGYTF. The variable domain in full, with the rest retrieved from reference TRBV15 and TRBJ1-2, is DAMVIQNPRYQVTQFGKPVTLSCSQTLNHNVMYWYQQKSSQAPKLLFHYYDKDFNNEADTPDNFQSRRPNTSFCFLDIRSPGLGDTAMYLCATSRQGAYGYTFGSGTRLTVV.

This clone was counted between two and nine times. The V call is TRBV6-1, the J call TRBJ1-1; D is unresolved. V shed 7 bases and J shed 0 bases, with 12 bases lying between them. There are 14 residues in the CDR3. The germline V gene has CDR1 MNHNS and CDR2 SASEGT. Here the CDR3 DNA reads TGTGCCAGCACAATAAGCAAGATGAACACTGAAGCTTTCTTT. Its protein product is CASTISKMNTEAFF.

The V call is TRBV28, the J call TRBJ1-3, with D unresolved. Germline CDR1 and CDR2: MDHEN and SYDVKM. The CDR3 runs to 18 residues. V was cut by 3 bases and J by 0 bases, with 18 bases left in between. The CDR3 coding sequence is TGTGCCAGCAGTTTGGGCCCCTCATGGCGCCCCTCTGGAAACACCATATATTTT. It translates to CASSLGPSWRPSGNTIYF.

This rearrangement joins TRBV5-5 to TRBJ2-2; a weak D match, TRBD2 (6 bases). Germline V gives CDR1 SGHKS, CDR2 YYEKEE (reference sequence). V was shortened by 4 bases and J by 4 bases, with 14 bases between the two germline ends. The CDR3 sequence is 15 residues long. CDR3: CASSSLVGGTGELFF. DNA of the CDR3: TGTGCCAGCAGCAGCTTAGTGGGAGGCACCGGGGAGCTGTTTTTT.

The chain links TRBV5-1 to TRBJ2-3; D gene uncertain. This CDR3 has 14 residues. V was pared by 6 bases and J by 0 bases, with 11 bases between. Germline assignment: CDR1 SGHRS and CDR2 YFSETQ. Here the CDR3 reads CASTWRSSTDTQYF. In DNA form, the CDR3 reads TGCGCCAGCACCTGGCGGTCTAGCACAGATACGCAGTATTTT.

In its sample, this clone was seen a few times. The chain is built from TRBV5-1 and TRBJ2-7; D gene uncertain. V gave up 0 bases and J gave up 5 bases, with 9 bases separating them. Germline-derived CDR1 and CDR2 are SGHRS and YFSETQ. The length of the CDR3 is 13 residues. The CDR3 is CASSLVGGHEQYF. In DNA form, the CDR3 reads TGCGCCAGCAGCTTGGTTGGTGGGCACGAGCAGTACTTC.

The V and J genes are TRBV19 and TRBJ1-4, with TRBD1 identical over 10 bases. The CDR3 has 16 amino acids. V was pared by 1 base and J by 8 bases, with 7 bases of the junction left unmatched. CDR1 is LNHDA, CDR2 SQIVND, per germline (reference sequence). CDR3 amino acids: CASSIGQGAQEEKLFF. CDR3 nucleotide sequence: TGTGCCAGTAGTATAGGACAGGGGGCCCAGGAAGAAAAACTGTTTTTT.

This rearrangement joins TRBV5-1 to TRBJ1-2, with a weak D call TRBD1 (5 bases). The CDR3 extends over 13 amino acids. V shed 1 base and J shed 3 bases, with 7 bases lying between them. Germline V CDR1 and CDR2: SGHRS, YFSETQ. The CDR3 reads CASSLQGDYGYTF. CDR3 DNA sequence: TGCGCCAGCAGCTTGCAGGGCGACTATGGCTACACCTTC.

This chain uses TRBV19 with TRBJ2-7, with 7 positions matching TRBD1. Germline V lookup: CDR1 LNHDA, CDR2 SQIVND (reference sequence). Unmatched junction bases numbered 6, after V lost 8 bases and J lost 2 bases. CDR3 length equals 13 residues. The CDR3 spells CASGRDSPYEQYF. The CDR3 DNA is TGTGCCAGTGGACGGGACAGCCCCTACGAGCAGTACTTC.

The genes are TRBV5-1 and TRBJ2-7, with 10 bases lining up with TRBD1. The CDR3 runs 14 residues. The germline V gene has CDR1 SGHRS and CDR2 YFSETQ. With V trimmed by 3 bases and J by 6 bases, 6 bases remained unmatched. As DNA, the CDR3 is TGCGCCAGCAGCTATGGGACAGGGGAAGGCGAGCAGTACTTC. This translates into CASSYGTGEGEQYF.

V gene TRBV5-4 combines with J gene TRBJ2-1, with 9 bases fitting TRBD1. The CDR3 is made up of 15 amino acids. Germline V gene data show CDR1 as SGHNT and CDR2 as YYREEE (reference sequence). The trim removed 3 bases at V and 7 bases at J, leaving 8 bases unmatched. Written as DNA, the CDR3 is TGTGCCAGCAGCTCTGGGACAGGGACGTGGAATGAGCAGTTCTTC. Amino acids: CASSSGTGTWNEQFF.

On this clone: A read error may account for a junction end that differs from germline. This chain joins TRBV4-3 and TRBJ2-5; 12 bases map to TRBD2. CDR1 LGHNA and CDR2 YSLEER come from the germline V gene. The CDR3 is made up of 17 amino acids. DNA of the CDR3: TGCGCCAGCAGCCAAGATCCCTATAGACTAGCGGGAGAGGCCCAGTACTTC. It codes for CASSQDPYRLAGEAQYF.